This record concerns one T cell receptor (delta chain) sequence. Its cognate antigen is unknown. The sample comes from a study of Vδ1+ human thymocytes. Whole-study findings and limits: Thymic delta-chain repertoires held roughly 18% Vdelta2 sequences and few Vdelta3, despite high sort purity. Thymic TRG and TRD repertoires appeared highly polyclonal, with Gaussian CDR3 length distributions.

This CDR3 has 14 amino acids. The germline CDR1 and CDR2 sequences are TSWWSYY and QGS. V lost 1 base to trimming and J lost 0 bases, with 6 bases between them. Thymocytes were sorted as CD3+ TCRVdelta1+ TCRVdelta2- after alphabeta T cell depletion. Purity of the sorted Vdelta1+ thymocytes ranged from roughly 98% to 99.6%. The template was reverse-transcribed extracted RNA. CDR3 amplicons came from multiplex PCR with pooled V-gene forward and constant-region reverse primers. TCRdb re-processed the multiplex PCR reads using CATT. The data hold 54,000 or so delta-chain clones, with roughly 15% observed a single time.

This clonotype was obtained from a boy in the first two years of life who had congenital heart surgery. Sequenced sample: Vdelta1+ gamma-delta thymocytes from the thymus. Subset specified: FACS-sorted CD3+ TCRalphabeta- TCRVdelta1+ TCRVdelta2- thymocytes. The chain carries TRDV1 and TRDJ1; D remains ambiguous. The CDR3 sequence is CALGEPSDTDKLIF. The CDR3 nucleotides are TGTGCTCTTGGGGAACCCTCTGACACCGATAAACTCATCTTT.